This TCR beta chain stems from a study of breast tumors, draining lymph nodes, adjacent tissues. TCRdb itself ran the multiplex PCR reads through MiXCR, one entry per CDR3 protein. Found here are 15,000 or so distinct CDR3 sequences, 47% of them singletons; the top ten hold 28%. This clonotype was counted at least ten times. CDR1 and CDR2 from the germline V gene are SGHRS and YFSETQ. V was clipped by 0 bases and J by 7 bases; unmatched bases: 8. CDR3 length: 16 amino acids. This sequence originates from a female donor with breast cancer. Some clones in this sample may be carry-over from other donors' samples. The V and J genes are TRBV5-1 and TRBJ2-4; 9 positions agree with TRBD1. Material for sequencing was tumor-adjacent breast tissue. CDR3 bases: TGCGCCAGCAGCTTGGGTTCAACAGGGGGCCGGAACATTCAGTACTTC. Translation: CASSLGSTGGRNIQYF. Variable domain in full (rest from reference TRBV5-1 and TRBJ2-4): KAGVTQTPRYLIKTRGQQVTLSCSPISGHRSVSWYQQTPGQGLQFLFEYFSETQRNKGNFPGRFSGRQFSNSRSEMNVSTLELGDSALYLCASSLGSTGGRNIQYFGAGTRLSVL.